This is a list of T cell receptor beta chains from one sample in a study of cytomegalovirus exposure and HLA in healthy donors. Clones were sequenced by immunoSEQ multiplex PCR, and TCRdb holds only the in-frame ones, with some missing. The table includes roughly 150,000 clones, around 77% detected once. Sequenced sample: PBMCs. Source of these receptors: a man aged 45-65 years in good health and CMV-seropositive. The CDR3 runs from the conserved cysteine through the conserved F or W. Fields, in order: clone size, J gene, D gene, V gene, CDR3 protein, CDR3 DNA. The D gene is left open where the match is weak. Clone size is shown for a subset of rows, as once, few, many or a class of expanded clone.

clone_size: NA; j_call: TRBJ2-7; d_call: TRBD1; v_call: TRBV10-1; cdr3_aa: CASSEGGTGSYEQYF; cdr3_nt: TGCGCCAGCAGTGAGGGAGGGACAGGCTCCTACGAGCAGTACTTC
clone_size: NA; j_call: TRBJ1-2; d_call: TRBD1; v_call: TRBV6-6; cdr3_aa: CASSLGTGVGYTF; cdr3_nt: TGTGCCAGCAGTCTCGGGACAGGGGTGGGCTACACCTTC
clone_size: NA; j_call: TRBJ2-7; d_call: TRBD2; v_call: TRBV27; cdr3_aa: CASSLVAGGLRYEQYF; cdr3_nt: TGTGCCAGCAGTTTGGTAGCGGGGGGTCTCCGCTACGAGCAGTACTTC
clone_size: NA; j_call: TRBJ1-2; d_call: NA; v_call: TRBV2; cdr3_aa: CASSARVEHGYTF; cdr3_nt: TGTGCCAGCAGTGCCAGGGTGGAGCATGGCTACACCTTC
clone_size: NA; j_call: TRBJ1-5; d_call: NA; v_call: TRBV4-1; cdr3_aa: CASSQDHTSNQPQHF; cdr3_nt: TGCGCCAGCAGCCAAGATCACACCTCCAATCAGCCCCAGCATTTT
clone_size: NA; j_call: TRBJ1-2; d_call: NA; v_call: TRBV4-2; cdr3_aa: CASSQDQGTNYGYTF; cdr3_nt: TGTGCCAGCAGCCAAGATCAGGGGACGAACTATGGCTACACCTTC
clone_size: NA; j_call: TRBJ2-7; d_call: TRBD2; v_call: TRBV13; cdr3_aa: CASSRGTSIYEQYF; cdr3_nt: TGTGCCAGCAGCCGCGGGACTAGCATCTACGAGCAGTACTTC
clone_size: NA; j_call: TRBJ2-1; d_call: TRBD2; v_call: TRBV4-3; cdr3_aa: CASSQERTSGNEQFF; cdr3_nt: TGCGCCAGCAGCCAAGAACGGACTAGCGGCAATGAGCAGTTCTTC
clone_size: few; j_call: TRBJ2-7; d_call: TRBD2; v_call: TRBV6-5; cdr3_aa: CASSYGLAGQVYEQYF; cdr3_nt: TGTGCCAGCAGTTACGGCCTAGCGGGGCAAGTCTACGAGCAGTACTTC
clone_size: NA; j_call: TRBJ2-7; d_call: NA; v_call: TRBV10-3; cdr3_aa: CAISESNSYEQYF; cdr3_nt: TGTGCCATCAGTGAGTCTAACAGCTACGAGCAGTACTTC
clone_size: NA; j_call: TRBJ2-3; d_call: TRBD2; v_call: TRBV13; cdr3_aa: CASSPQTSVTDTQYF; cdr3_nt: TGTGCCAGCAGCCCACAAACTAGCGTCACAGATACGCAGTATTTT
clone_size: NA; j_call: TRBJ2-3; d_call: TRBD2; v_call: TRBV6-5; cdr3_aa: CASSYTSGGADTQYF; cdr3_nt: TGTGCCAGCAGTTACACTAGCGGGGGGGCAGATACGCAGTATTTT
clone_size: NA; j_call: TRBJ1-3; d_call: TRBD1; v_call: TRBV9; cdr3_aa: CASSIQGAAGNTIYF; cdr3_nt: TGTGCCAGCAGCATACAGGGGGCGGCGGGAAACACCATATATTTT
clone_size: NA; j_call: TRBJ2-1; d_call: TRBD2; v_call: TRBV6-5; cdr3_aa: CASRLLAGGTDEQFF; cdr3_nt: TGTGCCAGCAGACTACTAGCGGGGGGGACGGATGAGCAGTTCTTC
clone_size: NA; j_call: TRBJ1-1; d_call: TRBD1; v_call: TRBV7-9; cdr3_aa: CASSFSDRGLGDTEAFF; cdr3_nt: TGTGCCAGCAGCTTTTCGGACAGGGGGCTTGGGGACACTGAAGCTTTCTTT
clone_size: NA; j_call: TRBJ2-7; d_call: TRBD2; v_call: TRBV7-9; cdr3_aa: CASSLVPSGAYEQYF; cdr3_nt: TGTGCCAGCAGCTTAGTCCCTAGCGGGGCCTACGAGCAGTACTTC
clone_size: NA; j_call: TRBJ2-1; d_call: TRBD2; v_call: TRBV15; cdr3_aa: CATLAGAYDEQFF; cdr3_nt: TGTGCCACCCTAGCGGGGGCCTACGATGAGCAGTTCTTC
clone_size: few; j_call: TRBJ1-6; d_call: NA; v_call: TRBV27; cdr3_aa: CASSQTGGINSPLHF; cdr3_nt: TGTGCCAGCAGTCAGACAGGAGGAATCAATTCACCCCTCCACTTT
clone_size: NA; j_call: TRBJ1-5; d_call: NA; v_call: TRBV4-2; cdr3_aa: CASSQAGESQPQHF; cdr3_nt: TGTGCCAGCAGCCAAGCCGGGGAATCCCAGCCCCAGCATTTT
clone_size: NA; j_call: TRBJ2-2; d_call: NA; v_call: TRBV5-1; cdr3_aa: CASSLGATDTGELFF; cdr3_nt: TGCGCCAGCAGCTTGGGGGCAACGGACACCGGGGAGCTGTTTTTT
clone_size: NA; j_call: TRBJ1-5; d_call: TRBD1; v_call: TRBV7-2; cdr3_aa: CASSLRQGAQPQHF; cdr3_nt: TGTGCCAGCAGCTTGAGACAGGGTGCCCAGCCCCAGCATTTT
clone_size: few; j_call: TRBJ1-5; d_call: TRBD1; v_call: TRBV9; cdr3_aa: CASSLTGGGNQPQHF; cdr3_nt: TGTGCCAGCAGCCTGACAGGGGGCGGCAATCAGCCCCAGCATTTT
clone_size: NA; j_call: TRBJ2-1; d_call: NA; v_call: TRBV5-1; cdr3_aa: CASSLEAGLYNEQFF; cdr3_nt: TGCGCCAGCAGCTTGGAGGCAGGGCTCTACAATGAGCAGTTCTTC
clone_size: NA; j_call: TRBJ2-6; d_call: NA; v_call: TRBV7-9; cdr3_aa: CASSSRTPSSGANVLTF; cdr3_nt: TGTGCCAGCAGCTCCCGAACCCCCAGCTCTGGGGCCAACGTCCTGACTTTC
clone_size: few; j_call: TRBJ2-5; d_call: NA; v_call: TRBV18; cdr3_aa: CASSPPMAETQYF; cdr3_nt: TGTGCCAGCTCACCACCCATGGCCGAGACCCAGTACTTC
clone_size: once; j_call: TRBJ1-2; d_call: TRBD1; v_call: TRBV7-8; cdr3_aa: CASAQTGGYGYTF; cdr3_nt: TGTGCTAGCGCCCAGACAGGGGGCTATGGCTACACCTTC
clone_size: few; j_call: TRBJ1-2; d_call: NA; v_call: TRBV6-1; cdr3_aa: CASSDLQGDYGYTF; cdr3_nt: TGTGCCAGCAGTGACCTACAGGGAGACTATGGCTACACCTTC
clone_size: NA; j_call: TRBJ1-5; d_call: TRBD1; v_call: TRBV4-3; cdr3_aa: CASSQPGQGNQPQHF; cdr3_nt: TGCGCCAGCAGCCAACCGGGACAGGGCAATCAGCCCCAGCATTTT
clone_size: NA; j_call: TRBJ2-4; d_call: NA; v_call: TRBV19; cdr3_aa: CASSSAGAVAKNIQYF; cdr3_nt: TGTGCCAGTAGTTCGGCAGGGGCGGTAGCCAAAAACATTCAGTACTTC
clone_size: NA; j_call: TRBJ1-5; d_call: TRBD1; v_call: TRBV7-3; cdr3_aa: CASSRDRDQPQHF; cdr3_nt: TGTGCCAGCAGCCGGGACAGGGATCAGCCCCAGCATTTT
clone_size: NA; j_call: TRBJ2-4; d_call: TRBD1; v_call: TRBV7-2; cdr3_aa: CASSPRTGAKNIQYF; cdr3_nt: TGTGCCAGCAGCCCGCGGACAGGAGCCAAAAACATTCAGTACTTC
clone_size: once; j_call: TRBJ1-3; d_call: NA; v_call: TRBV19; cdr3_aa: CASSMFLGNTIYF; cdr3_nt: TGTGCCAGTAGTATGTTTCTGGGAAACACCATATATTTT
clone_size: NA; j_call: TRBJ2-1; d_call: NA; v_call: TRBV28; cdr3_aa: CASSFEGLIFF; cdr3_nt: TGTGCCAGCAGTTTCGAGGGACTCATCTTCTTC
clone_size: NA; j_call: TRBJ2-5; d_call: TRBD1; v_call: TRBV29-1; cdr3_aa: CSVAPGQQETQYF; cdr3_nt: TGCAGCGTAGCCCCGGGACAGCAAGAGACCCAGTACTTC
clone_size: NA; j_call: TRBJ1-2; d_call: TRBD1; v_call: TRBV7-9; cdr3_aa: CASSPGQGVNYGYTF; cdr3_nt: TGTGCCAGCAGTCCGGGACAGGGGGTTAACTATGGCTACACCTTC
clone_size: NA; j_call: TRBJ1-6; d_call: TRBD1; v_call: TRBV11-2; cdr3_aa: CASSLYPLRDREAGSPLHF; cdr3_nt: TGTGCCAGCAGCTTATACCCTCTGCGGGACAGGGAGGCTGGTTCACCCCTCCACTTT
clone_size: NA; j_call: TRBJ1-1; d_call: NA; v_call: TRBV15; cdr3_aa: CATSRDILLNTEAFF; cdr3_nt: TGTGCCACCAGCAGAGATATCTTGTTGAACACTGAAGCTTTCTTT
clone_size: NA; j_call: TRBJ2-7; d_call: TRBD1; v_call: TRBV19; cdr3_aa: CASSSGTGPYEQYF; cdr3_nt: TGTGCCAGTAGCTCCGGGACAGGGCCCTACGAGCAGTACTTC
clone_size: NA; j_call: TRBJ1-5; d_call: NA; v_call: TRBV15; cdr3_aa: CATSEFNQPQHF; cdr3_nt: TGTGCCACCAGTGAGTTCAATCAGCCCCAGCATTTT
clone_size: NA; j_call: TRBJ2-7; d_call: NA; v_call: TRBV7-2; cdr3_aa: CASSLTDSYEQYF; cdr3_nt: TGTGCCAGCAGCTTAACAGACTCCTACGAGCAGTACTTC
clone_size: NA; j_call: TRBJ2-3; d_call: NA; v_call: TRBV14; cdr3_aa: CASSQLTKGSGTDTQYF; cdr3_nt: TGTGCCAGCAGCCAACTTACGAAGGGGTCTGGGACAGATACGCAGTATTTT
clone_size: NA; j_call: TRBJ2-2; d_call: TRBD2; v_call: TRBV14; cdr3_aa: CASSSLAGGANTGELFF; cdr3_nt: TGTGCCAGCAGCTCTCTCGCGGGGGGCGCGAACACCGGGGAGCTGTTTTTT
clone_size: NA; j_call: TRBJ1-5; d_call: NA; v_call: TRBV5-5; cdr3_aa: CASSSSGGPQPQHF; cdr3_nt: TGTGCCAGCAGCTCCTCCGGGGGGCCCCAGCCCCAGCATTTT
clone_size: NA; j_call: TRBJ2-6; d_call: NA; v_call: TRBV4-3; cdr3_aa: CASSQGQGGSGANVLTF; cdr3_nt: TGCGCCAGCAGCCAAGGGCAGGGAGGATCTGGGGCCAACGTCCTGACTTTC
clone_size: few; j_call: TRBJ2-4; d_call: NA; v_call: TRBV4-3; cdr3_aa: CASSPSGGGIQYF; cdr3_nt: TGCGCCAGCAGCCCTTCCGGCGGTGGTATTCAGTACTTC
clone_size: NA; j_call: TRBJ2-5; d_call: TRBD1; v_call: TRBV7-7; cdr3_aa: CASSPDRGRGQETQYF; cdr3_nt: TGTGCCAGCAGCCCGGACAGGGGCCGCGGCCAAGAGACCCAGTACTTC
clone_size: NA; j_call: TRBJ2-2; d_call: NA; v_call: TRBV5-1; cdr3_aa: CASSLELGELFF; cdr3_nt: TGCGCCAGCAGCTTGGAACTCGGGGAGCTGTTTTTT
clone_size: NA; j_call: TRBJ1-6; d_call: TRBD1; v_call: TRBV4-2; cdr3_aa: CASSQDAGGNSPLHF; cdr3_nt: TGTGCCAGCAGCCAAGATGCAGGGGGGAATTCACCCCTCCACTTT
clone_size: once; j_call: TRBJ2-1; d_call: NA; v_call: TRBV9; cdr3_aa: CASGGAGDEQFF; cdr3_nt: TGTGCCAGCGGGGGGGCAGGGGATGAGCAGTTCTTC
clone_size: NA; j_call: TRBJ2-1; d_call: TRBD1; v_call: TRBV9; cdr3_aa: CASSVTDRAYNNEQFF; cdr3_nt: TGTGCCAGCAGCGTAACGGACAGGGCATATAACAATGAGCAGTTCTTC
clone_size: few; j_call: TRBJ1-1; d_call: NA; v_call: TRBV27; cdr3_aa: CASSLVANTEAFF; cdr3_nt: TGTGCCAGCAGTTTGGTGGCGAACACTGAAGCTTTCTTT
clone_size: NA; j_call: TRBJ1-1; d_call: NA; v_call: TRBV19; cdr3_aa: CASTGRINTEAFF; cdr3_nt: TGTGCCAGTACAGGGCGGATTAACACTGAAGCTTTCTTT
clone_size: NA; j_call: TRBJ2-2; d_call: TRBD1; v_call: TRBV11-2; cdr3_aa: CASNKDRGGFRELFF; cdr3_nt: TGTGCCAGCAACAAAGACAGGGGAGGATTCCGGGAGCTGTTTTTT
clone_size: NA; j_call: TRBJ2-3; d_call: TRBD1; v_call: TRBV7-9; cdr3_aa: CASSTQDRSTQYF; cdr3_nt: TGTGCCAGCAGCACCCAGGACAGGTCTACGCAGTATTTT